Listed below are T cell receptor beta chains from one sample, sequenced in a study of T cells in localized non-small cell lung cancer. Sequencing used immunoSEQ multiplex PCR; TCRdb keeps in-frame clones, though not all of them. The sample yields 2,500 to 3,000 clones, roughly 28% seen once. Sequenced here: normal lung tissue next to the tumor, sampled before any cancer treatment. Receptors originate from a male donor at least 60 years old with stage II lung adenocarcinoma. CDR3s include the opening cysteine and the closing phenylalanine or tryptophan. Fields, in order: D gene, clone size, J gene, V gene, CDR3 protein, CDR3 DNA. A D gene is named only where the DNA matches it firmly. The size entry is marked missing in some rows and otherwise reads once, few, many or a size class.

.,.,TRBJ2-7,TRBV6-8,CASSYPLRGGGNEQYF,TGTGCCAGCAGTTATCCCCTACGGGGAGGGGGTAACGAGCAGTACTTC
.,few,TRBJ2-7,TRBV5-1,CASSLQGSVWYEQYF,TGCGCCAGCAGCTTGCAGGGATCGGTTTGGTACGAGCAGTACTTC
.,few,TRBJ2-3,TRBV9,CASSEARPSAGRTQYF,TGTGCCAGCAGTGAAGCGCGCCCTAGCGCTGGGCGTACGCAGTATTTT
TRBD1,medium-sized,TRBJ2-7,TRBV11-3,CASSPGQGGYEQYF,TGTGCCAGCAGCCCTGGACAGGGTGGGTACGAGCAGTACTTC
TRBD2,.,TRBJ2-1,TRBV30,CAWSVAGGINEQFF,TGTGCCTGGAGCGTAGCGGGAGGGATCAATGAGCAGTTCTTC
TRBD1,few,TRBJ1-4,TRBV11-3,CASSRTGQNEKLFF,TGTGCCAGCAGCCGGACAGGGCAGAATGAAAAACTGTTTTTT
TRBD2,large,TRBJ2-1,TRBV7-2,CASSPGGSNEQFF,TGTGCCAGCAGCCCGGGCGGGAGCAATGAGCAGTTCTTC
.,.,TRBJ2-7,TRBV28,CASSSPAVSYEQYF,TGTGCCAGCAGTTCGCCTGCCGTATCCTACGAGCAGTACTTC
TRBD1,.,TRBJ2-7,TRBV6-8,CASSWTRDSYEQYF,TGTGCCAGCAGTTGGACCCGGGACAGCTACGAGCAGTACTTC
.,few,TRBJ2-3,TRBV7-4,CASSPGNTDTQYF,TGTGCCAGCAGCCCAGGAAACACAGATACGCAGTATTTT
.,few,TRBJ1-2,TRBV9,CASSVGGGQAGYTF,TGTGCCAGCAGCGTAGGGGGCGGGCAGGCTGGCTACACCTTC
.,.,TRBJ2-3,TRBV19,CASSIEGGGGADTQYF,TGTGCCAGTAGTATAGAAGGGGGGGGCGGCGCAGATACGCAGTATTTT
.,medium-sized,TRBJ1-3,TRBV19,CASKDRFSGNTIYF,TGTGCCAGTAAGGACAGATTCTCTGGAAACACCATATATTTT
TRBD1,.,TRBJ1-5,TRBV28,CASSSLGTGDNQPQHF,TGTGCCAGCAGTTCCCTCGGGACAGGGGATAATCAGCCCCAGCATTTT
TRBD1,.,TRBJ1-2,TRBV9,CASSDFDRGRPGYTF,TGTGCCAGCAGTGATTTCGACAGGGGCCGTCCGGGCTACACCTTC
.,.,TRBJ2-7,TRBV28,CASSLSAVDEQYF,TGTGCCAGCAGTTTATCCGCAGTCGACGAGCAGTACTTC
TRBD1,few,TRBJ1-2,TRBV11-3,CASSLDRGQNYGYTF,TGTGCCAGCAGCCTTGACAGGGGGCAGAACTATGGCTACACCTTC
.,.,TRBJ1-5,TRBV6-8,CASSSTERGPQHF,TGTGCCAGCAGTTCCACTGAGCGTGGGCCCCAGCATTTT
.,.,TRBJ2-7,TRBV7-1,CASSLQSSYEQYF,TGTGCCAGCAGCTTACAATCCTCCTACGAGCAGTACTTC
.,.,TRBJ2-2,TRBV4-2,CASSQVGPLGLVSWSTGELFF,TGTGCCAGCAGCCAAGTCGGCCCCCTAGGGTTGGTCAGCTGGAGCACCGGGGAGCTGTTTTTT
.,.,TRBJ2-7,TRBV9,CASSVAQGRNEQYF,TGTGCCAGCAGCGTAGCTCAGGGGAGAAACGAGCAGTACTTC
.,.,TRBJ1-2,TRBV10-2,CASMGEGPYGYTF,TGCGCCAGCATGGGGGAGGGTCCCTATGGCTACACCTTC
TRBD1,.,TRBJ2-5,TRBV6-1,CASSEGTGVTQYF,TGTGCCAGCAGTGAAGGGACAGGGGTGACCCAGTACTTC
TRBD2,.,TRBJ2-3,TRBV11-3,CASSLLAGGPDTQYF,TGTGCCAGCAGCCTACTAGCGGGAGGTCCTGATACGCAGTATTTT
.,.,TRBJ1-2,TRBV23-1,CASSQPQVYYGYTF,TGCGCCAGCAGTCAACCACAGGTATACTATGGCTACACCTTC
.,large,TRBJ1-1,TRBV6-8,CASSPIPSRGTNTEAFF,TGTGCCAGCAGTCCGATCCCCTCAAGGGGGACGAACACTGAAGCTTTCTTT